Following are 18 T cell receptor beta chains from one sample sequenced in a study of blood T cell repertoires in COVID-19. Here immunoSEQ multiplex PCR was the method, and the copy in TCRdb shows in-frame clones only, minus some. The data contain more than 100,000 clones, 86% of them singletons. Specimen: peripheral blood. Every receptor here comes from a man aged 40-49 years with acute or convalescent COVID-19.

The rearrangement uses TRBV5-8 and TRBJ2-1; D gene uncertain. The germline V gene encodes CDR1 SGHTS and CDR2 YDEGEE. This CDR3 is built from 16 residues. The ends were cut back, 1 base at V and 0 bases at J, with 11 bases in the middle. The CDR3 reads CASSLMFSSSYNEQFF. CDR3 nucleotides: TGTGCCAGCAGCTTGATGTTTTCCAGCTCCTACAATGAGCAGTTCTTC.

This clone was seen once. This chain links TRBV7-2 with TRBJ1-1, with unresolved D. The V and J ends lost 7 bases and 0 bases respectively, with 18 bases between them. This CDR3 has 16 amino acids. Germline V gene lookup returns CDR1 SGHTA and CDR2 FQGNSA. The DNA for the CDR3 is TGTGCCAGCACCTCCCGTTGGGCTACTTTGAACACTGAAGCTTTCTTT. It codes for CASTSRWATLNTEAFF.

The chain employs TRBV6-5 and TRBJ1-5; D gene uncertain. Deletions cut 7 bases from V and 1 base from J, with 14 bases between. The CDR3 sequence is 15 residues long. The germline V gene has CDR1 MNHEY and CDR2 SVGAGI. This CDR3 is CASKLGVLSNQPQHF. For the CDR3, the DNA is TGTGCCAGCAAGCTCGGGGTCTTGAGCAATCAGCCCCAGCATTTT.

The chain employs TRBV7-9 and TRBJ2-1, with D unresolved. The CDR3 extends over 11 amino acids. Deletions cut 3 bases from V and 9 bases from J, with 6 bases between. Germline V gene sequence: CDR1 SEHNR, CDR2 FQNEAQ (reference sequence). DNA for the CDR3: TGTGCCAGCAGCTTGAGGAGTGAGCAGTTCTTC. Protein product: CASSLRSEQFF.

The rearrangement joins TRBV7-6 to TRBJ1-3; D is possibly TRBD1 (6 bases). This CDR3 spans 14 amino acids. Deletions cut 5 bases from V and 4 bases from J, with 12 bases between. Germline V CDR1 and CDR2: SGHVS, FNYEAQ. The CDR3 coding sequence is TGTGCCAGCAGCGCTACAGGGTCCGGAAACACCATATATTTT. This gives the protein CASSATGSGNTIYF.

A few counts support this clone. The chain combines TRBV5-1 with TRBJ1-2; 8 nucleotides match TRBD1. The CDR3 is 13 residues long. Germline V CDR1 and CDR2: SGHRS, YFSETQ. Trimming removed 4 bases from V and 8 bases from J; junction bases left unmatched: 7. CDR3 DNA sequence: TGCGCCAGCAGCCAGGACAGGGCAGGCGGCTACACCTTC. It yields the protein CASSQDRAGGYTF.

The chain couples TRBV6-2 or TRBV6-3 to TRBJ1-1, with a possible D match to TRBD1 (5 bases). CDR3 length equals 13 residues. The germline gives CDR1 MNHEY, CDR2 SVGEGT. Trimming removed 5 bases at V and 5 bases at J, with 12 bases between. Here the CDR3 reads CASSPATVTEAFF. DNA for the CDR3: TGTGCCAGCAGTCCAGCGACAGTAACTGAAGCTTTCTTT.

The rearrangement links TRBV27 to TRBJ1-4; TRBD1 is a possible D gene (5 bases). CDR3 length: 12 amino acids. V lost 6 bases and J 7 bases, leaving 9 bases between the germline ends. Looked up from germline, CDR1 is MNHEY and CDR2 is SMNVEV (reference sequence). In DNA form, the CDR3 reads TGTGCCAGCAGCCAGGGTTCTGAAAAACTGTTTTTT. This translates into CASSQGSEKLFF.

J is TRBJ2-5 and V is TRBV7-2, with 12 bases that match TRBD1. The CDR3 has 14 residues. J lost 5 bases, V lost 4 bases, and 2 bases had no gene match. Germline V gene data show CDR1 as SGHTA and CDR2 as FQGNSA. The CDR3 nucleotides read TGTGCCAGCAGCTGGGACAGGGGGCGGGAGACCCAGTACTTC. Its translation is CASSWDRGRETQYF.

Only one count was recorded for this clone. V usage is TRBV30 and J usage is TRBJ1-2, with a possible D match to TRBD1 (6 bases). Between the trimmed V and J ends, which lost 2 bases and 8 bases, there was a span of 12 bases. This CDR3 region has 12 residues. From germline, CDR1 is GTSNPN and CDR2 SVGIG (reference sequence). For the CDR3, the DNA is TGTGCCTGGAGTAGCCAGGGGCAGGGCTACACCTTC. Translated, it gives CAWSSQGQGYTF.

The CDR3 protein is CAWSVRGINEQYF. The DNA for the CDR3 is TGTGCCTGGAGTGTACGGGGGATCAACGAGCAGTACTTC. V and J are TRBV30 and TRBJ2-7; D may be TRBD2 (6 bases). There are 13 residues in the CDR3. V gave up 0 bases and J gave up 5 bases, with 11 bases separating them. Germline loops: CDR1 GTSNPN, CDR2 SVGIG (reference sequence).

CDR3 nucleotide sequence: TGTGCCAGCAGTTTGGCCGCTAACTATGGCTACACCTTC. This encodes CASSLAANYGYTF. This chain uses TRBV12-3 or TRBV12-4 with TRBJ1-2; D is ambiguous. Trimming took 3 bases from V and 0 from J, leaving 5 bases between them. This CDR3 has 13 amino acids.

J is TRBJ2-2 and V is TRBV14, with TRBD2 matching 12 bases. Germline V gives CDR1 SGHDN, CDR2 FVKESK. After removal of 4 bases from V and 4 bases from J, the junction contained 4 bases not matched to a gene. The CDR3 is 16 amino acids. CDR3 nucleotide sequence: TGTGCCAGCAGCCCACTAGCGGGGGGACTCACCGGGGAGCTGTTTTTT. It is translated as CASSPLAGGLTGELFF.

The chain recombines TRBV7-2 with TRBJ2-5; TRBD2 might be the D (6 bases). Looked up from germline, CDR1 is SGHTA and CDR2 is FQGNSA. With 1 base removed from V and 10 bases from J, the gap between germline ends came to 10 bases. The CDR3 spans 12 residues. CDR3 in DNA: TGTGCCAGCAGCTTAGTCGGGACTGTCCAGTACTTC. Encoded protein: CASSLVGTVQYF.

This chain links TRBV2 with TRBJ1-1, with D possibly being TRBD1 (5 bases). The CDR3 has 14 amino acids. Trimming removed 6 bases at V and 6 bases at J, with 17 bases between. Germline values: CDR1 SNHLY, CDR2 FYNNEI. The CDR3 loop is CASRVWGESSEAFF. The CDR3 nucleotides are TGTGCCAGCAGGGTTTGGGGGGAATCCTCTGAAGCTTTCTTT.

The chain uses TRBV7-2 and TRBJ2-2; D is unclear. This CDR3 region has 14 residues. With 1 base removed from V and 4 bases from J, the gap between germline ends came to 7 bases. The germline V gene encodes CDR1 SGHTA and CDR2 FQGNSA. CDR3 loop: CASSLGPTTGELFF. CDR3 coding DNA: TGTGCCAGCAGCTTAGGGCCCACCACCGGGGAGCTGTTTTTT.

CDR3 nucleotide sequence: TGCAGCGTTGAATCCCGATTGGGCGCTGGCTACACCTTC. Protein sequence: CSVESRLGAGYTF. V gene TRBV29-1 combines with J gene TRBJ1-2; D uncertain. Trimming pared 2 bases from V and 7 bases from J, leaving 14 bases between. Germline CDR1 is SQVTM and CDR2 is ANQGSEA. CDR3 length: 13 residues.

The gene calls are TRBV4-2 and TRBJ1-2; no clear D gene. There are 14 residues in the CDR3. The germline V gene encodes CDR1 LGHNA and CDR2 YNFKEQ. V dropped 1 base and J dropped 3 bases, with 9 bases sitting between them. CDR3 coding DNA: TGTGCCAGCAGCCAAGTTTCGGGAGACTATGGCTACACCTTC. Protein sequence: CASSQVSGDYGYTF.